Reported below is one TCR beta chain. Clones were read by immunoSEQ multiplex PCR, and TCRdb kept only the in-frame ones, dropping some. The table lists 91,000 or so clones, about 95% of them singletons. The source of the sample is a study of technical replicates of blood from several donors. The CDR3 totals 15 residues. The germline gives CDR1 SGHRS, CDR2 YFSETQ. The V end was cut by 0 bases, the J end by 6 bases, with 13 bases between. Sequencing was carried out using T cells isolated from PBMCs. This clonotype originated in a human donor in good health. The rearrangement uses TRBV5-1 and TRBJ2-1; a weak D match, TRBD2 (6 bases). CDR3 protein: CASSLGREWGNEQFF. CDR3 bases: TGCGCCAGCAGCTTGGGGAGGGAGTGGGGCAATGAGCAGTTCTTC.